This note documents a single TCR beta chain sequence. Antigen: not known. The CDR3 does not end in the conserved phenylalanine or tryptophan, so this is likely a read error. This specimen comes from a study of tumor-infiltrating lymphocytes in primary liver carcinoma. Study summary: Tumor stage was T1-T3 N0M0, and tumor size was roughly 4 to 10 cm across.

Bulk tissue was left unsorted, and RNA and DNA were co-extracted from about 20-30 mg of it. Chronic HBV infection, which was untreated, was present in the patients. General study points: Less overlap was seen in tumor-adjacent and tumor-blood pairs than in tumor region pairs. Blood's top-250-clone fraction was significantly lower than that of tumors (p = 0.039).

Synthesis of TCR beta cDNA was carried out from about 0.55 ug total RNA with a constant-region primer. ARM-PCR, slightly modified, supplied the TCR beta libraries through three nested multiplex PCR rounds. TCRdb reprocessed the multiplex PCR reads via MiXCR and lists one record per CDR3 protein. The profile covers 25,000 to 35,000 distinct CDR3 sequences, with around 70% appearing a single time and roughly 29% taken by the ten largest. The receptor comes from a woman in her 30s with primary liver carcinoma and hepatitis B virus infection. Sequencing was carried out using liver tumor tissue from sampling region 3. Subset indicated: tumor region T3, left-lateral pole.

The CDR3: CASSETLPGGAANIGELFY. CDR3 nucleotide sequence: TGTGCCAGCAGTGAAACCCTTCCCGGGGGCGCCGCGAACATAGGGGAGCTGTTTTAT. V usage is TRBV6-1 and J usage is TRBJ2-2, with D perhaps given as TRBD1 or TRBD2 (6 bases each). Trimming pared 2 bases from V and 8 bases from J, leaving 27 bases between. Germline V gene lookup returns CDR1 MNHNS and CDR2 SASEGT. The CDR3 has 19 amino acids.